This T cell receptor (beta chain) was sequenced for a study of cytomegalovirus exposure and HLA in healthy donors. Whole-study findings and limits: The likely origin of a cluster of highly shared sequence variants was a sequencing artifact.

This PCR relied on a set of 60 Vbeta primers and 13 Jbeta primers. Generated by immunoSEQ multiplex PCR, the TCRdb table keeps only in-frame clones and is missing some. In the table there are fewer than 200,000 clones, 84% of which are singletons. The CDR3 runs to 16 residues. CDR1 and CDR2 (germline): MGHRA, YSYEKL. Trimming removed 2 bases from V and 6 bases from J; junction bases left unmatched: 7. About this clone: What it binds is not known.

This chain joins TRBV4-1 and TRBJ2-2; TRBD1 matches at 9 bases. This TCR was sampled from a girl aged 2 to 9 in good health and CMV-seropositive. The specimen sequenced was PBMCs. CDR3 DNA: TGCGCCAGCAGCCAAACCGGGACAGGGAAGGCCGGGGAGCTGTTTTTT. This encodes CASSQTGTGKAGELFF.